Following are 10 T cell receptor beta chains from one sample sequenced in a study of cytomegalovirus exposure and HLA in healthy donors. PCR employed 60 Vbeta and 13 Jbeta primers. Some clones are missing from TCRdb's copy, which holds only in-frame ones; the method was immunoSEQ multiplex PCR. The data show 80,000 to 100,000 clones, roughly four fifths seen once. Sequencing was done on a sample of PBMCs. The receptors were sampled from a man aged 35 to 55 in good health and CMV-seropositive.

This clone was counted between two and nine times. This chain joins TRBV5-4 and TRBJ2-1, with TRBD2 matching over 11 bases. The CDR3 is 15 amino acids. The germline V gene has CDR1 SGHNT and CDR2 YYREEE (reference sequence). J gave up 3 bases and V 4 bases, and 3 bases lay outside the gene matches. CDR3 sequence reads: CASSKTSGGYNEQFF. DNA of the CDR3: TGTGCCAGCAGCAAAACTAGCGGGGGCTACAATGAGCAGTTCTTC.

V gene TRBV5-1 combines with J gene TRBJ2-5, with D tentatively TRBD1 (6 bases). Germline-derived CDR1 and CDR2 are SGHRS and YFSETQ. V was trimmed by 4 bases and J by 2 bases, leaving 9 bases between them. This CDR3 comprises 13 residues. The CDR3 DNA follows: TGCGCCAGCAGCCGGACAGTACAAGAGACCCAGTACTTC. Protein: CASSRTVQETQYF.

The rearrangement joins TRBV28 to TRBJ1-1; D gene ambiguous. This CDR3 comprises 15 residues. Trimming removed 5 bases at V and 7 bases at J, with 20 bases between. Germline CDR1 MDHEN, CDR2 SYDVKM. CDR3 protein: CASSISPFRGSEAFF. Written as DNA, the CDR3 is TGTGCCAGCAGTATTTCCCCGTTTCGTGGCAGTGAAGCTTTCTTT.

The rearrangement joins TRBV6-5 to TRBJ2-3; D not resolved. This CDR3 has 13 residues. Germline assignment: CDR1 MNHEY and CDR2 SVGAGI. Trimming stripped 0 bases from V and 10 bases from J, with 11 bases between. The CDR3 loop is CASSYSPVLPQYF. DNA for the CDR3: TGTGCCAGCAGTTACTCCCCGGTTCTACCGCAGTATTTT.

The CDR3 bases are TGCGCCAGCAGCTTACAGGGGAGCGGAACCACTGAAGCTTTCTTT. It codes for CASSLQGSGTTEAFF. The chain uses TRBV5-1 and TRBJ1-1, with TRBD1 matching 7 bases. The CDR3 totals 15 residues. In germline, CDR1 is SGHRS, CDR2 YFSETQ. With 2 bases clipped from V and 4 bases from J, the junction kept 8 bases outside the gene matches.

In DNA, the CDR3 is TGTGCCAGCTCACTCCGGGACAGGGGGCTGTTCGAGCAGTACTTC. This encodes CASSLRDRGLFEQYF. The rearrangement joins TRBV18 to TRBJ2-7; 12 bases line up with TRBD1. The CDR3 has 15 amino acids. The junction had 7 bases not matched to a gene; V was cut back by 4 bases and J by 6 bases. Germline values: CDR1 KGHSH, CDR2 LQKENI.

This clone appeared a single time. This rearrangement joins TRBV6-5 to TRBJ2-5, with a tentative D call TRBD2 (5 bases). The CDR3 spans 14 residues. Germline assignment: CDR1 MNHEY and CDR2 SVGAGI. The V and J ends lost 5 bases and 0 bases respectively, with 10 bases between them. The CDR3 protein is CASSPRGYQETQYF. DNA of the CDR3: TGTGCCAGCAGTCCTCGAGGGTACCAAGAGACCCAGTACTTC.

Note on this clone: The junction departs from germline at one end; a sequencing error may be responsible. The rearrangement uses TRBV7-9 and TRBJ2-1, with TRBD2 identical over 7 bases. The CDR3 spans 12 residues. The germline CDR1 and CDR2 sequences are SEHNR and FQNEAQ (reference sequence). CDR3 DNA sequence: TGTTCCAGTAGCGGGCCCTTCAATGAGCAGTTCTTC. This encodes CSSSGPFNEQFF.

This chain links TRBV7-3 with TRBJ2-6; 9 bases agree with TRBD1. The CDR3 has 19 amino acids. In germline, CDR1 is SGHTA, CDR2 FQGTGA. Unmatched junction bases numbered 11, after V lost 5 bases and J lost 0 bases. The CDR3 is CASSPAFGTGSSGANVLTF. The CDR3 DNA is TGTGCCAGCAGCCCCGCCTTTGGGACAGGGAGCTCTGGGGCCAACGTCCTGACTTTC.

The chain carries TRBV2 and TRBJ2-3; D is unclear. This CDR3 is built from 11 residues. The germline V gene has CDR1 SNHLY and CDR2 FYNNEI. Trimming removed 4 bases from V and 5 bases from J, with 4 bases in between. The CDR3 bases are TGTGCCAGCAGTGTACAAGATACGCAGTATTTT. This codes for CASSVQDTQYF.